This T cell receptor (beta chain) was recorded in a study of T cell responses to AZD1222 COVID-19 vaccine. Study findings and constraints: Clonal diversity may have been underestimated, and the donors were mostly white British, with more females than males. Elevations in Spike-specific TCR breadth and depth followed administration of two AZD1222 doses.

The assay was immunoSEQ multiplex PCR, and TCRdb's table has in-frame clones only and misses some. The data contain under 150,000 clones, approximately 90% of them singletons. This clone was detected once. Its antigen remains unidentified. The CDR3 is 16 amino acids. Germline loops: CDR1 MNHEY, CDR2 SMNVEV (reference sequence). Trimming removed 5 bases at V and 7 bases at J, with 18 bases between. Source: peripheral blood, taken on day 0 of AZD1222 vaccination. The gene calls are TRBV27 and TRBJ1-6; TRBD1 is a possible D gene (6 bases). This clonotype originated in an adult in good health. The CDR3 is CASSPRQALGNSPLHF. In DNA, the CDR3 is TGTGCCAGCAGTCCTCGACAGGCCTTAGGCAATTCACCCCTCCACTTT.